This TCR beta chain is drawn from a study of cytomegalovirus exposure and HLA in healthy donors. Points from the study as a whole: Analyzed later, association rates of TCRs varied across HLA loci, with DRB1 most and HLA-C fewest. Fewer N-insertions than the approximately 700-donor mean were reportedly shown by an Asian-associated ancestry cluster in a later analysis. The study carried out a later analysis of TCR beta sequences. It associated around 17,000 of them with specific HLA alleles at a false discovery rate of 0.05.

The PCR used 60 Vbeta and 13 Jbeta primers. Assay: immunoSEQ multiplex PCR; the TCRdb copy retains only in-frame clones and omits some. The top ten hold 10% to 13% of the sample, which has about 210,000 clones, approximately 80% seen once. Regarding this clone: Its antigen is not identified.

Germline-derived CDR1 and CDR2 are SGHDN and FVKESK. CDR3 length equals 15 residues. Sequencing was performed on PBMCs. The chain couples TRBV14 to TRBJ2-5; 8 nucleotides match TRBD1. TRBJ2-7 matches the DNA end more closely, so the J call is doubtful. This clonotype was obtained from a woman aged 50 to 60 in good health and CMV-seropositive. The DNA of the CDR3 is TGTGCCAGCAGCGGGATAAGGACAGGGTACCACGAGCAGTACTTC. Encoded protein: CASSGIRTGYHEQYF.